This T cell receptor beta chain was obtained from a study of T cells after yellow fever vaccination. Overall study: Fractions with few cells were prepared using SMART-Seq v4 Ultra Low Input. General study results and limits: Reappearing after the booster were most of the clones from primary vaccination (less than 98% CD4, approximately 85% CD8). Sorting of memory subsets on day 0 yielded almost no detectable vaccine-responding clonotypes.

This clonotype was picked up many times. One end of the junction does not line up with germline, which may come from a read error. The CDR3 runs to 11 residues. Germline assignment: CDR1 SEHNR and CDR2 FQNEAQ (reference sequence). UMIs and a universal primer site were added when TCR cDNA was made by 5'RACE template switching. Each CDR3 protein gets one entry after TCRdb re-called the 5' RACE reads with MiXCR. The data contain 15,000 to 20,000 distinct CDR3 sequences, about 4.1% of them singletons. The V gene is TRBV7-9, the J gene TRBJ2-7, with TRBD2 as a possible D gene (6 bases). The clonotype comes from a man aged 30 to 45 who received the YFV17D yellow fever vaccine. The input for sequencing was PBMCs, either bulk or a sorted T-cell subset (CD4+, CD8+, memory, or dextramer-sorted; not recorded which), taken 15 days after the yellow fever booster vaccination. CDR3 residues: CASSFSGTVLF. CDR3 sequence (DNA): TGTGCCAGCAGCTTTTCCGGGACTGTCCTCTTC.